One and the same sample provided the 14 T cell receptor beta chains below, sequenced in a study of cytomegalovirus exposure and HLA in healthy donors (dated by TCRdb to the late 2010s). Library preparation used the immunoSEQ multiplex PCR assay. For the multiplex PCR, a mixture combining 60 forward primers for TCR Vbeta segments and 13 reverse primers for TCR Jbeta segments was used. TCRdb limited this immuneACCESS table to in-frame rearrangements with V and J called. A share of clones is missing; checked studies link under half to unresolved V genes, and the rest is unexplained. This sample is represented by 210,000 or so clones; about 80% of them were singletons. The top ten hold roughly 10% of the sample. Sequenced: PBMCs. The source of these receptors is a woman between 45 and 60 years old in good health and CMV-seropositive.

This clone occurred once. The V call is TRBV27, the J call TRBJ1-1, with TRBD1 as a possible D gene (5 bases). Germline CDR1 and CDR2: MNHEY and SMNVEV (reference sequence). V was cut by 8 bases and J by 2 bases, with 12 bases left in between. The CDR3 runs 13 residues. The DNA for the CDR3 is TGTGCCAGCGCAAATAGGGGAAACACTGAAGCTTTCTTT. It translates to CASANRGNTEAFF.

This clone was recorded a few times. V is TRBV6-1 and J is TRBJ2-7, with a possible D match to TRBD1 (5 bases). Per germline, CDR1 MNHNS and CDR2 SASEGT. V was trimmed by 8 bases and J by 0 bases, leaving 14 bases between them. The CDR3 has 14 amino acids. This chain's CDR3 is CASLEQVNSYEQYF. The CDR3 DNA is TGTGCCAGCCTTGAACAGGTGAACTCCTACGAGCAGTACTTC.

This sequence joins TRBV25-1 and TRBJ2-5; 9 nucleotides agree with TRBD1. The CDR3 totals 14 residues. Germline CDR1 reads MGHDK; CDR2 reads SYGVNS. The junction had 7 bases not matched to a gene; V was cut back by 6 bases and J by 5 bases. The DNA of the CDR3 is TGTGCCAGCAGCAAACAGGGGGCGCAGGAGACCCAGTACTTC. Translating gives CASSKQGAQETQYF.

This chain uses TRBV6-5 with TRBJ1-1; 10 bases map to TRBD1. CDR3 length equals 13 residues. V lost 4 bases, J lost 11 bases, and 7 bases stayed unmatched. CDR1 is MNHEY and CDR2 is SVGAGI in the germline V gene. CDR3 residues: CASSFQDRGTAFF. The DNA for the CDR3 is TGTGCCAGCAGTTTCCAGGACAGGGGGACGGCTTTCTTT.

V gene TRBV19 combines with J gene TRBJ2-3; 9 bases fit TRBD2. J gave up 2 bases and V 11 bases, and 8 bases lay outside the gene matches. Germline lookup yields CDR1 LNHDA and CDR2 SQIVND (reference sequence). The CDR3 spans 14 residues. CDR3 DNA: TGTGCCTCGGGCGGGGGGGCCCTCACAGATACGCAGTATTTT. Protein sequence: CASGGGALTDTQYF.

The chain combines TRBV5-6 with TRBJ1-6; 10 bases are shared with TRBD1. With V trimmed by 4 bases and J by 6 bases, 4 bases remained unmatched. Per germline, CDR1 SGHDT and CDR2 YYEEEE. There are 15 residues in the CDR3. The CDR3 spells CASSPWDRGNSPLHF. The CDR3 DNA follows: TGTGCCAGCAGCCCGTGGGACAGGGGTAATTCACCCCTCCACTTT.

This rearrangement joins TRBV2 to TRBJ1-1, with D maybe TRBD1 (6 bases). The germline CDR1 and CDR2 sequences are SNHLY and FYNNEI. The CDR3 has 15 amino acids. V gave up 3 bases and J gave up 11 bases, with 22 bases separating them. CDR3 amino acids: CASSDRYGGRVLAFF. In DNA form, the CDR3 reads TGTGCCAGCAGTGATCGTTATGGGGGCAGGGTTTTGGCTTTCTTT.

CDR3 residues: CASGPTGQGNEQFF. The CDR3 DNA reads TGCGCCAGCGGTCCCACGGGACAGGGGAATGAGCAGTTCTTC. This chain connects TRBV5-1 to TRBJ2-1; 10 bases fit TRBD1. Trimming removed 7 bases from V and 7 bases from J; junction bases left unmatched: 8. The length of the CDR3 is 14 residues. Germline CDR1 is SGHRS and CDR2 is YFSETQ.

The V call is TRBV18, the J call TRBJ2-2; 12 bases agree with TRBD1. J gave up 3 bases and V 3 bases, and 2 bases lay outside the gene matches. The germline V gene encodes CDR1 KGHSH and CDR2 LQKENI. The CDR3 is made up of 16 amino acids. CDR3 sequence: CASSPGTGGDTGELFF. The CDR3 nucleotides are TGTGCCAGCTCACCCGGGACAGGGGGCGACACCGGGGAGCTGTTTTTT.

The chain combines TRBV7-9 with TRBJ1-5, with a tentative D call TRBD1 (6 bases). The CDR3 has 14 amino acids. CDR1 is SEHNR and CDR2 is FQNEAQ in the germline V gene (reference sequence). Trimming pared 4 bases from V and 10 bases from J, leaving 17 bases between. In nucleotides, the CDR3 is TGTGCCAGCAGCTATGAAAGGACAGCCAGTCCCCAGCATTTT. Amino acids: CASSYERTASPQHF.

The chain combines TRBV28 with TRBJ2-3, with D hard to call. CDR3 length: 13 amino acids. V gave up 8 bases and J gave up 5 bases, with 14 bases separating them. Looked up from germline, CDR1 is MDHEN and CDR2 is SYDVKM. The CDR3 sequence is CASQRILGDTQYF. CDR3 nucleotides: TGTGCCAGCCAGCGCATCCTCGGAGATACGCAGTATTTT.

This clone was counted between two and nine times. The chain joins TRBV6-6 to TRBJ2-7, with 9 bases identical to TRBD1. CDR3 length: 16 residues. In germline, CDR1 is MNHNY, CDR2 SVGAGI (reference sequence). The J segment lost 2 bases and the V segment lost 0 bases, leaving 5 bases of the junction unmatched. This chain's CDR3 is CASSYSRTGATYEQYF. CDR3 bases: TGTGCCAGCAGTTACTCTAGGACAGGGGCTACCTACGAGCAGTACTTC.

The chain is built from TRBV15 and TRBJ2-6, with unresolved D. Trimming stripped 8 bases from V and 0 bases from J, with 8 bases between. Germline values: CDR1 LNHNV, CDR2 YYDKDF (reference sequence). The CDR3 has 14 residues. The CDR3 region is CATSRISGANVLTF. In DNA, the CDR3 is TGTGCCACCTCCAGAATCTCTGGGGCCAACGTCCTGACTTTC.

This clone was seen a few times. The chain recombines TRBV5-1 with TRBJ1-1, with TRBD1 matching over 7 bases. V shed 4 bases and J 0 bases; nucleotides not matched to a gene: 6. The CDR3 runs to 15 residues. Germline V gene lookup returns CDR1 SGHRS and CDR2 YFSETQ. The CDR3 region has the DNA TGCGCCAGCAGCAAGTACAGGGGCATGAACACTGAAGCTTTCTTT. This sequence encodes CASSKYRGMNTEAFF.